This TCR beta chain was sequenced during a study of blood T cell repertoires in COVID-19. In the study's own analysis: Estimates of nucleated cell counts were drawn from the amplification of reference gene primers. TCRdb keeps only in-frame clones here, not all; method: immunoSEQ multiplex PCR. From that table come the V and J calls and clone size; the DNA was used to work out D and trimming. The sample yields hundreds of thousands of clones, about 85% seen once. The CDR3 consists of 15 residues. CDR1 MNHEY and CDR2 SVGAGI come from the germline V gene. The J segment lost 5 bases and the V segment lost 0 bases, leaving 4 bases of the junction unmatched. On this clone: Other nucleotide sequences from this sample produce the same CDR3.

The chain links TRBV6-5 to TRBJ1-2; 9 bases map to TRBD1. The source is a woman younger than 35 with acute COVID-19. The specimen was PBMCs or T cells enriched from blood (not recorded which). The CDR3 nucleotides are TGTGCCAGCAGTTACTCATTAGGACAGGGGTATGGCTACACCTTC. Its protein is CASSYSLGQGYGYTF.